The clone carrying this T cell receptor beta chain was recorded at least ten times. The sample originates from a study of spatial heterogeneity in lung cancer. One entry per CDR3 protein, called by TCRdb with MiXCR from the 5' RACE reads. Of about 50,000 distinct CDR3 sequences in the sample, roughly 7.4% were seen once. Time point reported: blood at routine non-recurrence follow-up after resection. The sequenced material consisted of unsorted whole RNA from tumor, nontumor lung or frozen PBMC. Trimming removed 6 bases at V and 8 bases at J, with 13 bases between. The CDR3 is made up of 11 amino acids. The V gene's germline CDR1 is DFQATT and CDR2 SNEGSKA (reference sequence).

J is TRBJ1-2 and V is TRBV20-1; no clear D gene. The clonotype comes from a female donor with early-stage non-small cell lung cancer. The sample in question was PBMCs, obtained at follow-up. The CDR3 nucleotides are TGCAGTGCGGGGAGGGTGGGCGGCTACACCTTC. This codes for CSAGRVGGYTF.